These 10 T cell receptor beta chains were all obtained from the same sample, sequenced in a study of spatial heterogeneity in lung cancer. In TCRdb, the 5' RACE reads were re-called with MiXCR into one record per CDR3 protein. The repertoire has roughly 110,000 distinct CDR3 sequences, less than 14% of them found once; the top ten carry less than 25%. The time point was: blood at routine non-recurrence follow-up after resection. The sample was PBMCs, taken at follow-up. The receptors shown here come from a female donor with early-stage non-small cell lung cancer.

This chain uses TRBV28 with TRBJ1-4; possibly TRBD1 for D (6 bases). The V gene's germline CDR1 is MDHEN and CDR2 SYDVKM. The CDR3 extends over 16 amino acids. Trimming shortened V by 4 bases and J by 7 bases, and 19 bases separated the two germline ends. CDR3 in DNA: TGTGCCAGCAGTTCCCCCACAGGGCCAGGGAGTGAAAAACTGTTTTTT. Its protein product is CASSSPTGPGSEKLFF.

This clonotype was picked up a small number of times. The chain joins TRBV20-1 to TRBJ2-7, with 11 bases that match TRBD2. Germline trimming cut 3 bases from V and 3 bases from J; bases unmatched to any gene: 4. The length of the CDR3 is 14 residues. Germline assignment: CDR1 DFQATT and CDR2 SNEGSKA (reference sequence). This chain's CDR3 is CSASTSGRVYEQYF. CDR3 nucleotide sequence: TGCAGTGCTAGTACTAGCGGGAGAGTCTACGAGCAGTACTTC.

The gene calls are TRBV28 and TRBJ1-2; TRBD1 matches at 9 bases. The CDR3 consists of 15 residues. The trim removed 5 bases at V and 2 bases at J, leaving 6 bases unmatched. Per the germline V gene, CDR1 is MDHEN and CDR2 is SYDVKM. CDR3 in amino acids: CASSGSGTGNYGYTF. Here the CDR3 DNA reads TGTGCCAGCAGTGGCTCCGGGACAGGGAACTATGGCTACACCTTC.

This clonotype has more than one count but fewer than ten. The chain uses TRBV12-5 and TRBJ1-2, with D perhaps matching TRBD1 (6 bases). This CDR3 is built from 14 residues. With 4 bases removed from V and 5 bases from J, the gap between germline ends came to 14 bases. CDR1 LGHNT and CDR2 FRNRAP come from the germline V gene. DNA for the CDR3: TGTGCTAGTGGTTACCCAGGGGTAGTGTATGGCTACACCTTC. Translated, it gives CASGYPGVVYGYTF. Full variable domain (outside the CDR3, taken from reference TRBV12-5 and TRBJ1-2): DARVTQTPRHKVTEMGQEVTMRCQPILGHNTVFWYRQTMMQGLELLAYFRNRAPLDDSGMPKDRFSAEMPDATLATLKIQPSEPRDSAVYFCASGYPGVVYGYTFGSGTRLTVV.

The V and J genes are TRBV6-1 and TRBJ2-1, with 11 bases aligning to TRBD1. Per germline, CDR1 MNHNS and CDR2 SASEGT. With 1 base clipped from V and 4 bases from J, the junction kept 3 bases outside the gene matches. There are 16 residues in the CDR3. This CDR3 is CASSEGGTGGYNEQFF. In DNA form, the CDR3 reads TGTGCCAGCAGTGAAGGCGGGACAGGGGGTTACAATGAGCAGTTCTTC.

This clonotype was seen many times. The chain recombines TRBV5-1 with TRBJ2-3; 10 nucleotides match TRBD2. CDR3 length equals 17 residues. Trimming cost V 1 base and J 4 bases; bases outside gene matches: 9. The germline gives CDR1 SGHRS, CDR2 YFSETQ. The CDR3 spells CASSLIAGGGGPDTQYF. The DNA of the CDR3 is TGCGCCAGCAGCTTGATAGCGGGAGGTGGCGGGCCAGATACGCAGTATTTT. The variable domain in full, with the rest retrieved from reference TRBV5-1 and TRBJ2-3, is KAGVTQTPRYLIKTRGQQVTLSCSPISGHRSVSWYQQTPGQGLQFLFEYFSETQRNKGNFPGRFSGRQFSNSRSEMNVSTLELGDSALYLCASSLIAGGGGPDTQYFGPGTRLTVL.

In DNA form, the CDR3 reads TGCAGCCCGGGTGGCAGGGAATTCGAAAAACTGTTTTTT. Its protein product is CSPGGREFEKLFF. The V and J genes are TRBV29-1 and TRBJ1-4, with D perhaps TRBD1 (5 bases). This CDR3 spans 13 amino acids. V lost 8 bases, J lost 8 bases, and 18 bases lay in between. CDR1 and CDR2 (germline): SQVTM, ANQGSEA.

V is TRBV4-3 and J is TRBJ1-3, with D possibly being TRBD1 (6 bases). This CDR3 is 15 amino acids long. Germline loops: CDR1 LGHNA, CDR2 YSLEER. Between the trimmed V and J ends, which lost 1 base and 0 bases, there was a span of 7 bases. This chain's CDR3 is CASSQGTDSGNTIYF. As DNA, the CDR3 is TGCGCCAGCAGCCAAGGGACAGACTCTGGAAACACCATATATTTT.

This clonotype was detected many times. The rearrangement links TRBV11-2 to TRBJ2-1; 7 bases are shared with TRBD1. V was pared by 5 bases and J by 8 bases, with 12 bases of the junction left unmatched. CDR1 and CDR2 from the germline V gene are SGHAT and FQNNGV. The CDR3 has 15 residues. The CDR3 coding sequence is TGTGCCAGCAGCCGTGGGACAGTTGCAGCGCATGAGCAGTTCTTC. As protein: CASSRGTVAAHEQFF.

In its sample, this clonotype was seen many times. The chain recombines TRBV7-9 with TRBJ2-5; D remains unclear. This CDR3 spans 13 amino acids. V shed 2 bases and J shed 4 bases, with 8 bases lying between them. Germline V gives CDR1 SEHNR, CDR2 FQNEAQ (reference sequence). CDR3 DNA: TGTGCCAGCAGCTTATATACGGGAGAGACCCAGTACTTC. Amino acid sequence: CASSLYTGETQYF. Full variable domain (outside the CDR3, taken from reference TRBV7-9 and TRBJ2-5): DTGVSQNPRHKITKRGQNVTFRCDPISEHNRLYWYRQTLGQGPEFLTYFQNEAQLEKSRLLSDRFSAERPKGSFSTLEIQRTEQGDSAMYLCASSLYTGETQYFGPGTRLLVL.